The 9 T cell receptor beta chains in this list originate from one sample, sequenced in a study of CD8+ T cells in alopecia areata (dated by TCRdb to 2017 to 2018). Receptor libraries were prepared by the immunoSEQ multiplex PCR assay. To provide template for TCR sequencing, every sample had RNA extracted and reverse transcribed into cDNA. What TCRdb holds here is the immuneACCESS table cut down to in-frame rearrangements. Part of the clones is not present; checked against another copy, under half of the missing clones reflect an unresolved V gene, and the others are unexplained. Within this sample are around 180,000 clones, with 60% of them counted one time only. The ten largest make up approximately 0.97% of the sample. According to the study, the label for this sample's time point signals: 20 to 30 weeks on oral tofacitinib. The meaning of the sample's treatment or condition label: oral pan-JAK inhibitor, 5-10 mg twice daily.

The sequencing used CD4+ T cells sorted from blood, collected at week 24, from a patient treated with tofacitinib. Every receptor here comes from a human donor with alopecia areata.

The V and J genes are TRBV6-6 and TRBJ2-1, with D uncertain. This CDR3 is built from 13 residues. Germline lookup yields CDR1 MNHNY and CDR2 SVGAGI (reference sequence). Trimming took 7 bases from V and 8 from J, leaving 15 bases between them. The DNA of the CDR3 is TGTGCCAGCAAGGCGAATAGAGATGATGAGCAGTTCTTC. It encodes CASKANRDDEQFF.

The CDR3 loop reads CASSGQRNTEAFF. The CDR3 region has the DNA TGTGCCAGCAGCGGACAAAGGAACACTGAAGCTTTCTTT. This chain joins TRBV7-3 and TRBJ1-1; D possibly corresponds to TRBD1 (5 bases). Trimming shortened V by 5 bases and J by 1 base, and 8 bases separated the two germline ends. The CDR3 covers 13 residues. Germline CDR1 SGHTA, CDR2 FQGTGA.

This clone showed up just once. J is TRBJ1-1 and V is TRBV15; no clear D. Trimming shortened V by 0 bases and J by 0 bases, and 8 bases separated the two germline ends. Germline CDR1 and CDR2: LNHNV and YYDKDF (reference sequence). CDR3 length: 15 residues. CDR3 bases: TGTGCCACCAGCAGAGAGGGTGACATGAACACTGAAGCTTTCTTT. It is translated as CATSREGDMNTEAFF.

The V call is TRBV11-2, the J call TRBJ2-5; possibly TRBD2 for D (7 bases). Trimming removed 4 bases at V and 3 bases at J, with 18 bases between. Germline-derived CDR1 and CDR2 are SGHAT and FQNNGV. This CDR3 is built from 16 residues. CDR3 residues: CASSYPGQGTKETQYF. CDR3 nucleotides: TGTGCCAGCAGCTATCCGGGACAAGGGACTAAAGAGACCCAGTACTTC.

This rearrangement joins TRBV6-6 to TRBJ1-1, with a tentative D call TRBD1 (5 bases). Germline V lookup: CDR1 MNHNY, CDR2 SVGAGI (reference sequence). The CDR3 spans 11 residues. V was pared by 8 bases and J by 8 bases, with 12 bases between. The CDR3 region has the DNA TGTGCCAGCCTTCGAGCAGGGGAAGCTTTCTTT. Amino acids: CASLRAGEAFF.

In this sample, this clone turned up once. The rearrangement joins TRBV11-2 to TRBJ2-3; D remains ambiguous. Germline assignment: CDR1 SGHAT and CDR2 FQNNGV. With 0 bases removed from V and 5 bases from J, the gap between germline ends came to 3 bases. The CDR3 loop spans 12 amino acids. CDR3 loop: CASSLEVDTQYF. The CDR3 coding sequence is TGTGCCAGCAGCTTAGAAGTAGATACGCAGTATTTT.

On this clone itself: At the DNA level, this CDR3 is encoded by other sequences in the same sample as well. V gene TRBV4-3 combines with J gene TRBJ1-1; no reliable D call. Looked up from germline, CDR1 is LGHNA and CDR2 is YSLEER. The CDR3 runs to 16 residues. V was trimmed by 0 bases and J by 2 bases, leaving 13 bases between them. CDR3 bases: TGCGCCAGCAGCCAAGATCTGGCCGGGTTAAACACTGAAGCTTTCTTT. As protein: CASSQDLAGLNTEAFF.

This rearrangement joins TRBV20-1 to TRBJ2-1; D ambiguous. V shed 0 bases and J shed 6 bases, with 3 bases lying between them. The CDR3 consists of 11 residues. From germline, CDR1 is DFQATT and CDR2 SNEGSKA (reference sequence). CDR3 sequence (DNA): TGCAGTGCTAGAGAGGTCAATGAGCAGTTCTTC. Its translation is CSAREVNEQFF.

The rearrangement joins TRBV29-1 to TRBJ1-2; D unclear. The V end lost 4 bases, the J end lost 3 bases, and 12 bases lay between the germline ends. Germline V lookup: CDR1 SQVTM, CDR2 ANQGSEA. There are 13 residues in the CDR3. This CDR3 reads CSVVYGPDYGYTF. The CDR3 DNA reads TGCAGCGTTGTTTACGGGCCTGACTATGGCTACACCTTC.